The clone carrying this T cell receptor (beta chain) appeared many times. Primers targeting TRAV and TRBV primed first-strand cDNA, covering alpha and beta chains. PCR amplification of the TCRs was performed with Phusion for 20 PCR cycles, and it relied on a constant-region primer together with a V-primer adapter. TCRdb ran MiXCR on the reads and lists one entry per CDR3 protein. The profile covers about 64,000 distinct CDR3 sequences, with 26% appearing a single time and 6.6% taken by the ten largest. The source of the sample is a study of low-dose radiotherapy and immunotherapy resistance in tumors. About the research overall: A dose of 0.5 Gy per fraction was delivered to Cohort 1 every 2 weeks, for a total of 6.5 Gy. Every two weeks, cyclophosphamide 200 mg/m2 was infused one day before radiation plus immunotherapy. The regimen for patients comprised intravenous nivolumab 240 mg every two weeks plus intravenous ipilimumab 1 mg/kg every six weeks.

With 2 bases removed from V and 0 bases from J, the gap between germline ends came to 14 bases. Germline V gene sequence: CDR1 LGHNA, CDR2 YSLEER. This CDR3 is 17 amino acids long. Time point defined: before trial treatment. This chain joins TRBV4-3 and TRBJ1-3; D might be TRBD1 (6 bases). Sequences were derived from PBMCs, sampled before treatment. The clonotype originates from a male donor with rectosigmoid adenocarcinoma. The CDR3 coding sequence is TGCGCCAGCAGCCAATCATCGGGACATTACTCTGGAAACACCATATATTTT. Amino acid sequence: CASSQSSGHYSGNTIYF.